This T cell receptor (beta chain) emerged from a study of CD8+ T cells in alopecia areata. Extracted from the samples, RNA was reverse transcribed into cDNA to serve as the sequencing template. Profiled with immunoSEQ multiplex PCR; TCRdb holds only in-frame clones, not every one. The table includes roughly 150,000 clones, 55% detected once. For this clone: Its antigen is still unknown.

The CDR3 runs to 16 residues. Trimming cost V 1 base and J 4 bases; bases outside gene matches: 6. Germline V gene sequence: CDR1 GTSNPN, CDR2 SVGIG (reference sequence). General study points: In patients, TCRs were shared less clearly than in mice, and HLA may possibly be involved.

The sequence derives from a human donor in good health. Source material: CD4+ T cells sorted from blood. This chain connects TRBV30 to TRBJ2-1; TRBD2 aligns across 11 bases. The CDR3 here is CAWSDKTSGSYNEQFF. CDR3 nucleotide sequence: TGTGCCTGGAGTGATAAAACTAGCGGGAGTTACAATGAGCAGTTCTTC. The full variable domain, with the rest looked up from reference TRBV30 and TRBJ2-1, is SQTIHQWPATLVQPVGSPLSLECTVEGTSNPNLYWYRQAAGRGLQLLFYSVGIGQISSEVPQNLSASRPQDRQFILSSKKLLLSDSGFYLCAWSDKTSGSYNEQFFGPGTRLTVL.